What follows is one TCR beta chain and its context. The target antigen is unknown. V lost 2 bases to trimming and J lost 0 bases, with 8 bases between them. The CDR3 has 15 residues. Germline V gives CDR1 MNHNS, CDR2 SASEGT. This sample is part of a study of siplizumab effects on memory and regulatory T cells. Assays captured roughly 110,000 TCR templates per sample. Generated by immunoSEQ multiplex PCR, the TCRdb table keeps only in-frame clones and is missing some. The data contain some 87,000 clones, 85% to 90% of them singletons. Overall study findings and caveats: Unstimulated naive T cells seemed to show more diversity than memory cells did, and they also seemed to be among the major contributors to the alloresponse. No functional test confirmed suppression by proliferating siplizumab-culture Tregs. The Treg-derived share of mappable alloreactive CD4+ clones averaged 68.8% with siplizumab and 26.9% in controls.

This chain links TRBV6-1 with TRBJ1-5; D is unresolved. This TCR was sampled from a human donor in good health. The sequencing sample was made of CD4+ T cells sorted from blood. The CDR3 region is CASSESGDSNQPQHF. The CDR3 DNA is TGTGCCAGCAGTGAATCAGGAGATAGCAATCAGCCCCAGCATTTT.